This TCR beta chain stems from a study of T cell changes during pregnancy in multiple sclerosis. The repertoire was sequenced with immunoSEQ multiplex PCR; TCRdb's copy has only in-frame clones and lacks some. This sample carries around 100,000 clones, almost 95% of them seen once, and the ten largest clones take around 0.92%. Germline CDR1 and CDR2: SGHVS and FNYEAQ. This CDR3 has 16 residues. Points on this clone: One end of the junction varies from germline; a read error may be responsible.

The J gene is TRBJ2-2, the V gene TRBV7-6; D may be TRBD1 (8 bases). The sequence was collected from a female donor with multiple sclerosis, enrolled in a pregnancy study. The sequencing used peripheral blood, collected after pregnancy. CDR3 nucleotides: TGTGCCAGCAGGGGGGGGGACAGGTCGAACTCCGGGGAGCTGTTTTTT. Its protein is CASRGGDRSNSGELFF.